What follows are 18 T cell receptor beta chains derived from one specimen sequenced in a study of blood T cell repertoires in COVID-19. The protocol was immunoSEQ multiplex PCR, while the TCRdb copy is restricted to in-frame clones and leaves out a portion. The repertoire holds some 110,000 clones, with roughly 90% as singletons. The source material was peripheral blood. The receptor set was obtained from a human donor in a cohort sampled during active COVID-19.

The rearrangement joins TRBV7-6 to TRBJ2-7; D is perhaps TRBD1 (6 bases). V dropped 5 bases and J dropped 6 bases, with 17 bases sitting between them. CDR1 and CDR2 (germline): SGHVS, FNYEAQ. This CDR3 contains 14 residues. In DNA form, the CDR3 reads TGTGCCAGCAGCATTGAACAGGGTTTGGGCGAGCAGTACTTC. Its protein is CASSIEQGLGEQYF.

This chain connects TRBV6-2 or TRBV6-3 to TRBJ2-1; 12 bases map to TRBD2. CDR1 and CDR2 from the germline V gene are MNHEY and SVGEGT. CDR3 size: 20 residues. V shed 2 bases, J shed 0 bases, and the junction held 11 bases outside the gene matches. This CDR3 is CASSYNRASGRGLSYNEQFF. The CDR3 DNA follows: TGTGCCAGCAGTTACAATCGGGCTAGCGGGAGGGGCCTCTCCTACAATGAGCAGTTCTTC.

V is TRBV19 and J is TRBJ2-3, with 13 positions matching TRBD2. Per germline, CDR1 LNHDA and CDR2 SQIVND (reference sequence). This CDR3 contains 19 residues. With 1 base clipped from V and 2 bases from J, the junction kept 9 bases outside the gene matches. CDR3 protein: CASSIVAFGLAGATDTQYF. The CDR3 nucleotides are TGTGCCAGTAGTATAGTCGCCTTCGGACTAGCGGGAGCCACAGATACGCAGTATTTT. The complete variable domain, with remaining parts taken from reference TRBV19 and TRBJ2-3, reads DGGITQSPKYLFRKEGQNVTLSCEQNLNHDAMYWYRQDPGQGLRLIYYSQIVNDFQKGDIAEGYSVSREKKESFPLTVTSAQKNPTAFYLCASSIVAFGLAGATDTQYFGPGTRLTVL.

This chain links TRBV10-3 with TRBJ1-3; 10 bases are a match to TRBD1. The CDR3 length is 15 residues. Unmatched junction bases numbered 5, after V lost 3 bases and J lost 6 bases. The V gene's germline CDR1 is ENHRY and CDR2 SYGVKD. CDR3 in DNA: TGTGCCATCAGTGACCCGGGACAGGGGCTAAACACCATATATTTT. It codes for CAISDPGQGLNTIYF.

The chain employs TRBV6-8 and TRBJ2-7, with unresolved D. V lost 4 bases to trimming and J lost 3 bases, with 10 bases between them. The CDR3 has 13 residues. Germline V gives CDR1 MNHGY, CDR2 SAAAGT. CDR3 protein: CASSLLQNYEQYF. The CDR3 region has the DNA TGTGCCAGCAGTTTATTACAGAACTACGAGCAGTACTTC.

For the CDR3, the DNA is TGTGCCAGCAGCTTGATACAGGGTCCCTCTGGAAACACCATATATTTT. Residues: CASSLIQGPSGNTIYF. The gene calls are TRBV7-6 and TRBJ1-3, with TRBD1 as a possible D gene (6 bases). The ends were cut back, 3 bases at V and 0 bases at J, with 12 bases in the middle. Germline CDR1 SGHVS, CDR2 FNYEAQ. The CDR3 has 16 residues.

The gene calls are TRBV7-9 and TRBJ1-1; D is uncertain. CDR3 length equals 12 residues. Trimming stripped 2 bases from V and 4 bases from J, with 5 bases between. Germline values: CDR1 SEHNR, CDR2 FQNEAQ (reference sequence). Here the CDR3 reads CASSLLGTEAFF. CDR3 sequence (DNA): TGTGCCAGCAGCTTACTCGGCACTGAAGCTTTCTTT.

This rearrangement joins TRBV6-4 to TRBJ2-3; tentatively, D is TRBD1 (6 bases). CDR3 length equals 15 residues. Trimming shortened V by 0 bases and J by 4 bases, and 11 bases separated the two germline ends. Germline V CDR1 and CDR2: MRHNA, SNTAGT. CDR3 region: CASSDSWGPADTQYF. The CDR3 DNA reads TGTGCCAGCAGTGACTCCTGGGGGCCGGCAGATACGCAGTATTTT.

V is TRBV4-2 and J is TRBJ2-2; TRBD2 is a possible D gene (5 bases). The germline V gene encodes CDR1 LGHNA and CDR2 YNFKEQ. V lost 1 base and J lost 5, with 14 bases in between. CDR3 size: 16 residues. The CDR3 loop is CASSQGLRESTGELFF. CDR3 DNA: TGTGCCAGCAGCCAAGGTTTACGGGAAAGTACCGGGGAGCTGTTTTTT.

This chain's CDR3 is CASSHSGGDTGELFF. CDR3 nucleotides: TGTGCCAGCAGCCATTCGGGGGGGGACACCGGGGAGCTGTTTTTT. V is TRBV3-1 (or the pseudogene TRBV3-2) and J is TRBJ2-2; TRBD2 aligns across 8 bases. CDR1 and CDR2 from the germline V gene are LGHDT and YNNKEL (reference sequence). CDR3 length: 15 residues. The ends lost 3 bases at V and 3 bases at J; junction bases unmatched: 3.

In DNA form, the CDR3 reads TGTGCCAGCAGTTCACCCAGCACCCTAGCGGGAGGGCTCAATGAGCAGTTCTTC. Translating gives CASSSPSTLAGGLNEQFF. The chain combines TRBV28 with TRBJ2-1, with 12 bases aligning to TRBD2. CDR1 MDHEN and CDR2 SYDVKM come from the germline V gene. Trimming at V came to 4 bases and at J to 6 bases, leaving 13 bases not matched to a gene. This CDR3 contains 18 residues.

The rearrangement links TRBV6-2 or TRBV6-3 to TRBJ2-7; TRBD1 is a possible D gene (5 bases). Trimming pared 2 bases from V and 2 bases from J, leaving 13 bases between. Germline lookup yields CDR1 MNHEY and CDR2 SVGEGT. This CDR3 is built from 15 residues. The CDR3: CASSYLLDSPYEQYF. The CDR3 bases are TGTGCCAGCAGTTACCTGCTTGACAGCCCCTACGAGCAGTACTTC.

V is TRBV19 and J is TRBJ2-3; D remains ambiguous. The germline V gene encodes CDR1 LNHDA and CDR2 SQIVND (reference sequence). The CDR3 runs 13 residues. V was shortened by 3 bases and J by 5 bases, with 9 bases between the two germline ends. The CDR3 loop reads CASSMGAGDTQYF. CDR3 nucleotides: TGTGCCAGTAGTATGGGCGCAGGAGATACGCAGTATTTT.

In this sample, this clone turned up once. The CDR3 here is CATSREGQGAGDTQYF. DNA for the CDR3: TGTGCCACCAGCAGAGAGGGACAGGGGGCAGGGGATACGCAGTATTTT. The V call is TRBV15, the J call TRBJ2-3; 12 bases line up with TRBD1. Germline loops: CDR1 LNHNV, CDR2 YYDKDF (reference sequence). CDR3 length: 16 amino acids. Trimming removed 0 bases from V and 6 bases from J; junction bases left unmatched: 4.

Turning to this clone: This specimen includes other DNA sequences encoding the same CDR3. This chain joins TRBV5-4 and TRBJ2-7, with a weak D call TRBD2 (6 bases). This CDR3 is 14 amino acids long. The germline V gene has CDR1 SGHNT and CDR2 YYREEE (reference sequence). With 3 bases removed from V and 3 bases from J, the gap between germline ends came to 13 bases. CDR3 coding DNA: TGTGCCAGCAGCTCCCGGGGACTTAGCTACGAGCAGTACTTC. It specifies CASSSRGLSYEQYF.

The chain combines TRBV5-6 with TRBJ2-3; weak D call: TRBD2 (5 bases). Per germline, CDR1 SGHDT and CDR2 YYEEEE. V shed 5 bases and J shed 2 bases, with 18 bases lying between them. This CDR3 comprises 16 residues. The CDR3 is CASRLIGEGLTDTQYF. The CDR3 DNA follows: TGTGCCAGCAGGTTAATCGGGGAAGGGCTCACAGATACGCAGTATTTT.

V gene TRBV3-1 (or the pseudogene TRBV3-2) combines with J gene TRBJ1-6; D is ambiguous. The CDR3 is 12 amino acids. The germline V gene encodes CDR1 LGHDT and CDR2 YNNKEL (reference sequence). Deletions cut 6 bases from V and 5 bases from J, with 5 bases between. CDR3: CASSPNNSPLHF. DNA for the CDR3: TGTGCCAGCAGTCCCAATAATTCACCCCTCCACTTT.

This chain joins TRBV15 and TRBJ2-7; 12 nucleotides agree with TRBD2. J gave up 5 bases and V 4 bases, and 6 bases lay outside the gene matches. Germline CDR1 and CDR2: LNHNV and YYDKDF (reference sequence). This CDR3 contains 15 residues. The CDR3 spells CATSIRLAGVHEQYF. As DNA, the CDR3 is TGTGCCACCAGCATACGACTAGCGGGAGTCCACGAGCAGTACTTC.